The 3 T cell receptor beta chains given below trace back to one sample, sequenced in a study of blood T cell repertoires in COVID-19. The assay was immunoSEQ multiplex PCR, and TCRdb's table has in-frame clones only and misses some. The data show under 200,000 clones, with approximately 90% seen just once and around 10% held by the top ten. Sequences were obtained from peripheral blood. The receptors stem from a woman in her 70s with COVID-19, enrolled during active disease.

This clone was counted a few times. The chain couples TRBV15 to TRBJ1-6; 7 bases fit TRBD1. This CDR3 region has 18 residues. V lost 5 bases, J lost 1 base, and 11 bases stayed unmatched. Germline V CDR1 and CDR2: LNHNV, YYDKDF (reference sequence). The CDR3 coding sequence is TGTGCCACCAGCTCGGAGGGACAGTTCAGGTCCTATAATTCACCCCTCCACTTT. Protein: CATSSEGQFRSYNSPLHF. Complete variable domain (other parts from reference TRBV15 and TRBJ1-6): DAMVIQNPRYQVTQFGKPVTLSCSQTLNHNVMYWYQQKSSQAPKLLFHYYDKDFNNEADTPDNFQSRRPNTSFCFLDIRSPGLGDTAMYLCATSSEGQFRSYNSPLHFGNGTRLTVT.

The V gene is TRBV4-2, the J gene TRBJ2-1; TRBD2 agrees at 11 bases. From germline, CDR1 is LGHNA and CDR2 YNFKEQ. V gave up 4 bases and J gave up 10 bases; unmatched junction bases: 15. CDR3 size: 17 residues. CDR3 sequence (DNA): TGTGCCAGCAGCCCCTCACTAGCGGGGGCCGGGGCACACGAGCAGTTCTTC. Protein: CASSPSLAGAGAHEQFF.

The CDR3 loop reads CSVGSAGGVETQYF. CDR3 in DNA: TGCAGCGTTGGATCCGCGGGGGGGGTGGAGACCCAGTACTTC. This rearrangement joins TRBV29-1 to TRBJ2-5; TRBD2 matches 9 bases. Germline V gives CDR1 SQVTM, CDR2 ANQGSEA. The CDR3 is 14 residues long. The V gene end was trimmed by 4 bases and the J gene end by 5 bases; junction bases not matched to a gene: 8.